Each of the 21 T cell receptor beta chains below was sequenced from the same sample in a study of T cells after yellow fever vaccination. TCRdb re-called the 5' RACE reads through MiXCR, storing one row per CDR3 protein. Of nearly 550,000 distinct CDR3 sequences in the sample, 15% to 20% were seen once. This sample comprised PBMCs, obtained 15 days after the yellow fever booster vaccination. The receptors derive from a man aged 25 to 40 who received the YFV17D yellow fever vaccine.

This clonotype was seen many times. The chain couples TRBV20-1 to TRBJ2-1; D remains unclear. V dropped 6 bases and J dropped 4 bases, with 7 bases sitting between them. The germline gives CDR1 DFQATT, CDR2 SNEGSKA (reference sequence). The length of the CDR3 is 11 residues. The CDR3 coding sequence is TGCAGTGCCAGTAGATACAATGAGCAGTTCTTC. This gives the protein CSASRYNEQFF.

This clonotype showed up many times. The rearrangement joins TRBV7-2 to TRBJ2-1; no definite D call. The CDR3 sequence is 13 residues long. V lost 4 bases, J lost 7 bases, and 11 bases lay in between. Germline CDR1 SGHTA, CDR2 FQGNSA. This CDR3 reads CASSSYTRNEQFF. The CDR3, as DNA: TGTGCCAGCAGCTCGTATACGAGGAATGAGCAGTTCTTC.

This chain links TRBV7-2 with TRBJ2-5; 7 nucleotides align to TRBD2. From germline, CDR1 is SGHTA and CDR2 FQGNSA. There are 16 residues in the CDR3. V shed 5 bases, J shed 5 bases, and the junction held 14 bases outside the gene matches. The CDR3: CASSIPPGLIGETQYF. CDR3 sequence (DNA): TGTGCCAGCAGCATACCGCCGGGACTAATCGGGGAGACCCAGTACTTC.

This clonotype was seen a handful of times. The CDR3 loop reads CASSQRVFKAVPNTGELFF. CDR3 sequence (DNA): TGCGCCAGCAGCCAGAGGGTTTTTAAAGCGGTCCCCAACACCGGGGAGCTGTTTTTT. V usage is TRBV4-1 and J usage is TRBJ2-2; weak D call: TRBD2 (5 bases). The CDR3 has 19 amino acids. Germline CDR1 is MGHRA and CDR2 is YSYEKL. V was trimmed by 3 bases and J by 2 bases, leaving 22 bases between them.

This chain joins TRBV7-9 and TRBJ2-5, with 11 positions matching TRBD2. The germline V gene has CDR1 SEHNR and CDR2 FQNEAQ (reference sequence). The CDR3 consists of 15 residues. V lost 2 bases to trimming and J lost 4 bases; unmatched junction nucleotides: 3. CDR3 region: CASSLRLAGGETQYF. CDR3 bases: TGTGCCAGCAGCTTACGCCTAGCGGGAGGAGAGACCCAGTACTTC. Full variable domain (outside the CDR3, taken from reference TRBV7-9 and TRBJ2-5): DTGVSQNPRHKITKRGQNVTFRCDPISEHNRLYWYRQTLGQGPEFLTYFQNEAQLEKSRLLSDRFSAERPKGSFSTLEIQRTEQGDSAMYLCASSLRLAGGETQYFGPGTRLLVL.

A few counts support this clonotype. J is TRBJ2-3 and V is TRBV20-1, with D perhaps TRBD1 (5 bases). The CDR3 extends over 13 amino acids. V shed 6 bases and J shed 2 bases, with 12 bases lying between them. CDR1 is DFQATT and CDR2 is SNEGSKA in the germline V gene (reference sequence). Here the CDR3 reads CSAQQDSTDTQYF. The CDR3 coding sequence is TGCAGTGCCCAACAGGATTCCACAGATACGCAGTATTTT.

This clonotype showed up just a few times. This CDR3 reads CASSIRQSTGELFF. The CDR3 nucleotides are TGTGCCAGCAGTATCCGACAGAGCACCGGGGAGCTGTTTTTT. The chain uses TRBV28 and TRBJ2-2, with TRBD1 as a possible D gene (5 bases). Trimming removed 5 bases from V and 4 bases from J, with 11 bases in between. There are 14 residues in the CDR3. Germline V gene lookup returns CDR1 MDHEN and CDR2 SYDVKM.

V is TRBV11-2 and J is TRBJ2-2, with 8 bases matching TRBD2. CDR1 is SGHAT, CDR2 FQNNGV, per germline. This CDR3 region has 15 residues. Losses at the gene ends were 1 base for V and 7 bases for J; bases not matched to a gene: 5. CDR3 sequence reads: CASSLGGLVNGELFF. As DNA, the CDR3 is TGTGCCAGCAGCTTAGGGGGACTAGTAAACGGGGAGCTGTTTTTT. The variable domain in full, completed from reference TRBV11-2 and TRBJ2-2, reads EAGVAQSPRYKIIEKRQSVAFWCNPISGHATLYWYQQILGQGPKLLIQFQNNGVVDDSQLPKDRFSAERLKGVDSTLKIQPAKLEDSAVYLCASSLGGLVNGELFFGEGSRLTVL.

The chain employs TRBV20-1 and TRBJ2-2; 14 bases align to TRBD2. Unmatched junction bases numbered 1, after V lost 5 bases and J lost 5 bases. CDR3 length: 14 amino acids. Germline V gene sequence: CDR1 DFQATT, CDR2 SNEGSKA (reference sequence). The CDR3 region is CSARLAGGTGELFF. The CDR3 DNA reads as TGCAGTGCTCGACTAGCGGGAGGGACCGGGGAGCTGTTTTTT.

This clonotype was counted between two and nine times. The rearrangement uses TRBV27 and TRBJ2-7; maybe TRBD1 (6 bases). This CDR3 is built from 16 residues. Trimming took off 2 bases at V and 4 bases at J, with 18 bases between the two ends. Germline V gene sequence: CDR1 MNHEY, CDR2 SMNVEV (reference sequence). The CDR3 loop reads CASSLGNTGTTYEQYF. The CDR3 region has the DNA TGTGCCAGCAGTTTAGGCAATACAGGGACCACTTACGAGCAGTACTTC.

The rearrangement uses TRBV5-6 and TRBJ2-7; D ambiguous. V shed 2 bases and J shed 7 bases, with 13 bases lying between them. The CDR3 spans 13 residues. The germline CDR1 and CDR2 sequences are SGHDT and YYEEEE. The CDR3 spells CASSFGRTREQYF. The CDR3 DNA follows: TGTGCCAGCAGCTTCGGACGGACCAGGGAGCAGTACTTC. Using reference TRBV5-6 and TRBJ2-7 for the parts outside the CDR3, the full variable domain is DAGVTQSPTHLIKTRGQQVTLRCSPKSGHDTVSWYQQALGQGPQFIFQYYEEEERQRGNFPDRFSGHQFPNYSSELNVNALLLGDSALYLCASSFGRTREQYFGPGTRLTVT.

This clonotype was found many times. This chain uses TRBV5-1 with TRBJ2-2; D may be TRBD1 (5 bases). Trimming cost V 1 base and J 5 bases, with 6 bases left between them. The V gene's germline CDR1 is SGHRS and CDR2 YFSETQ. This CDR3 has 13 residues. Written as DNA, the CDR3 is TGCGCCAGCAGCTTGCAGGGAACCGGGGAGCTGTTTTTT. Its protein is CASSLQGTGELFF.

The chain joins TRBV5-6 to TRBJ2-1; the D is unclear. In germline, CDR1 is SGHDT, CDR2 YYEEEE. V lost 5 bases, J lost 5 bases, and 17 bases lay in between. The CDR3 runs 15 residues. The CDR3 bases are TGTGCCAGCAGTCCTGACTGGGTTGAAAACAATGAGCAGTTCTTC. This translates into CASSPDWVENNEQFF.

This chain links TRBV9 with TRBJ1-1; D not resolved. The CDR3 consists of 14 residues. Germline V gives CDR1 SGDLS, CDR2 YYNGEE. The V end was cut by 0 bases, the J end by 3 bases, with 9 bases between. CDR3 in DNA: TGTGCCAGCAGCGTAGCACAAGGATACACTGAAGCTTTCTTT. Translation: CASSVAQGYTEAFF. The whole variable domain, filled in from reference TRBV9 and TRBJ1-1, reads DSGVTQTPKHLITATGQRVTLRCSPRSGDLSVYWYQQSLDQGLQFLIQYYNGEERAKGNILERFSAQQFPDLHSELNLSSLELGDSALYFCASSVAQGYTEAFFGQGTRLTVV.

This clonotype appeared a single time. Germline is not matched at one junction end, which may reflect a read error. The chain links TRBV7-6 to TRBJ2-7; D uncertain. The CDR3 runs 14 residues. The germline V gene encodes CDR1 SGHVS and CDR2 FNYEAQ. The CDR3 sequence: CASSLVPGINEQNF. The CDR3 DNA is TGTGCCAGCAGCTTAGTCCCAGGTATCAACGAGCAGAACTTC.

A few counts support this clonotype. The chain combines TRBV29-1 with TRBJ1-2, with TRBD1 as a possible D gene (5 bases). V lost 5 bases and J 8 bases, leaving 15 bases between the germline ends. CDR3 size: 12 residues. Per the germline V gene, CDR1 is SQVTM and CDR2 is ANQGSEA. The CDR3 DNA reads TGCAGCGTTAGCCGGGGGTCGGAGGGCTACACCTTC. It translates to CSVSRGSEGYTF. Full variable domain (outside the CDR3, taken from reference TRBV29-1 and TRBJ1-2): SAVISQKPSRDICQRGTSLTIQCQVDSQVTMMFWYRQQPGQSLTLIATANQGSEATYESGFVIDKFPISRPNLTFSTLTVSNMSPEDSSIYLCSVSRGSEGYTFGSGTRLTVV.

The rearrangement joins TRBV12-3 or TRBV12-4 to TRBJ2-2; no clear D. V was trimmed by 6 bases and J by 5 bases, leaving 10 bases between them. The CDR3 totals 13 residues. The CDR3: CASRLSSTGELFF. In nucleotides, the CDR3 is TGTGCCAGCAGACTGAGCAGTACCGGGGAGCTGTTTTTT.

This clonotype was seen only a few times. V and J are TRBV7-9 and TRBJ1-1, with TRBD1 matching 7 bases. The V gene end was trimmed by 2 bases and the J gene end by 8 bases; junction bases not matched to a gene: 8. Germline V gene sequence: CDR1 SEHNR, CDR2 FQNEAQ (reference sequence). The CDR3 covers 14 residues. CDR3 region: CASSLTDRVEEAFF. The CDR3 nucleotides are TGTGCCAGCAGCTTAACCGACAGGGTAGAAGAAGCTTTCTTT.

This chain connects TRBV28 to TRBJ2-1; D gene uncertain. Trimming cost V 1 base and J 8 bases, with 15 bases left between them. The CDR3 is made up of 15 amino acids. Germline V gives CDR1 MDHEN, CDR2 SYDVKM. This CDR3 is CASSLSVVRAYEQFF. CDR3 DNA sequence: TGTGCCAGCAGTTTATCTGTAGTCCGAGCTTATGAGCAGTTCTTC.

This clonotype was detected ten times or more. The rearrangement uses TRBV19 and TRBJ1-1; D is undetermined. This CDR3 comprises 16 residues. With 3 bases removed from V and 4 bases from J, the gap between germline ends came to 18 bases. Germline-derived CDR1 and CDR2 are LNHDA and SQIVND (reference sequence). Written as DNA, the CDR3 is TGTGCCAGTAGTATTTTTTCCCCCCTTTCGGGCACTGAAGCTTTCTTT. This sequence encodes CASSIFSPLSGTEAFF. The variable domain in full, completed from reference TRBV19 and TRBJ1-1, reads DGGITQSPKYLFRKEGQNVTLSCEQNLNHDAMYWYRQDPGQGLRLIYYSQIVNDFQKGDIAEGYSVSREKKESFPLTVTSAQKNPTAFYLCASSIFSPLSGTEAFFGQGTRLTVV.

The genes are TRBV9 and TRBJ2-7; D assignment may be TRBD1 or TRBD2 (5 bases each). Germline CDR1 is SGDLS and CDR2 is YYNGEE. This CDR3 comprises 14 residues. The ends were cut back, 0 bases at V and 9 bases at J, with 16 bases in the middle. The CDR3 is CASSVGDQMSGQYF. Here the CDR3 DNA reads TGTGCCAGCAGCGTAGGGGACCAGATGAGCGGGCAGTACTTC.